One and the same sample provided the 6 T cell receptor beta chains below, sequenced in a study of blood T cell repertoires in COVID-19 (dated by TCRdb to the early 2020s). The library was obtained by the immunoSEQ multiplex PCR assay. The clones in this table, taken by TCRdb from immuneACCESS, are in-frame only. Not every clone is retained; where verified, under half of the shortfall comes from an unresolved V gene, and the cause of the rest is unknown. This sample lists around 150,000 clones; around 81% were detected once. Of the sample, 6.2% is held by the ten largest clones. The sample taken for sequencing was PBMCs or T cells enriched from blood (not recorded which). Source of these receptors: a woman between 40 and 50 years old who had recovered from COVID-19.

For the CDR3, the DNA is TGTGCCAGCAGCCCATACCGGGACACAGAAAAACTGTTTTTT. Its protein is CASSPYRDTEKLFF. The rearrangement links TRBV3-1 (or the pseudogene TRBV3-2) to TRBJ1-4; a weak D match, TRBD1 (6 bases). The CDR3 covers 14 residues. V lost 4 bases to trimming and J lost 8 bases, with 14 bases between them. The V gene's germline CDR1 is LGHDT and CDR2 YNNKEL (reference sequence).

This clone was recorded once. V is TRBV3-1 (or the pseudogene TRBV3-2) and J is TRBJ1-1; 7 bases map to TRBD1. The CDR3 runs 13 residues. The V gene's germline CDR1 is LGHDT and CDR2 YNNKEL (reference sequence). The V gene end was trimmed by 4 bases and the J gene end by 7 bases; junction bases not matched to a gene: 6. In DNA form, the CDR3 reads TGTGCCAGCAGCCCGAGGACAGGAGGTGAAGCTTTCTTT. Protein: CASSPRTGGEAFF.

The CDR3, as DNA: TGTGCCAGCAGCCAAGGGACTAGCGGGAGAGGCCAGACCCAGTACTTC. Residues: CASSQGTSGRGQTQYF. This chain uses TRBV7-9 with TRBJ2-5; 14 bases line up with TRBD2. V dropped 5 bases and J dropped 6; count of bases not matched to a gene: 8. The CDR3 has 16 residues. CDR1 and CDR2 from the germline V gene are SEHNR and FQNEAQ (reference sequence).

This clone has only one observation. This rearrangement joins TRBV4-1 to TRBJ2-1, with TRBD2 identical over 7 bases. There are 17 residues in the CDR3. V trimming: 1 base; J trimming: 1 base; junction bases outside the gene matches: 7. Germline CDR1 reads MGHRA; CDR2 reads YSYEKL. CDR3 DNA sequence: TGCGCCAGCAGCCAAGGAACCGCCGGGGGGTCCTACAATGAGCAGTTCTTC. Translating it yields CASSQGTAGGSYNEQFF.

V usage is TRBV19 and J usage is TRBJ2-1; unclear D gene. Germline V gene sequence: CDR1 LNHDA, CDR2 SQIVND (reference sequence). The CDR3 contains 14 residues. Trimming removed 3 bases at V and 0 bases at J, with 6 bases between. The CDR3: CASSIPLSYNEQFF. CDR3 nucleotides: TGTGCCAGTAGTATCCCCCTCTCCTACAATGAGCAGTTCTTC.

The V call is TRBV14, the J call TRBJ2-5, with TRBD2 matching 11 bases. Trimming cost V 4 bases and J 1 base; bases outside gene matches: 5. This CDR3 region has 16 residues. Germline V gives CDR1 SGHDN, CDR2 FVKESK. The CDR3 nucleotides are TGTGCCAGCAGCCCTCGACTAGCGGGACCCCAAGAGACCCAGTACTTC. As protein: CASSPRLAGPQETQYF.